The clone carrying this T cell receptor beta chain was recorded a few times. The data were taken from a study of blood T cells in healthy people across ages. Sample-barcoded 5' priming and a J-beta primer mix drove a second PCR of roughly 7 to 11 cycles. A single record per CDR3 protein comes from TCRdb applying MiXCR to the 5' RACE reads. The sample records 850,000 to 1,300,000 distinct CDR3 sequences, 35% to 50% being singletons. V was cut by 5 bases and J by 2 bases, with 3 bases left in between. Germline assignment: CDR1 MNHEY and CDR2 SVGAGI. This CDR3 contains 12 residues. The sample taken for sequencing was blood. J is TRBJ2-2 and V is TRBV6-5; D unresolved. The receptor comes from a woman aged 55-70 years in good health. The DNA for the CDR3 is TGTGCCAGCAGTCGCAACACCGGGGAGCTGTTTTTT. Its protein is CASSRNTGELFF.